This entry lists 15 T cell receptor beta chains sequenced from one sample in a study of blood T cells in healthy people across ages. Sample-barcoded 5' priming and a J-beta primer mix drove a second PCR of 7 to 11 cycles. In TCRdb, the 5' RACE reads were re-called with MiXCR into one record per CDR3 protein. The sample holds roughly 860,000 distinct CDR3 sequences, around two thirds seen once. The sample was blood. The receptors shown here come from a man aged 30-40 years in good health.

This chain joins TRBV6-2 or TRBV6-3 and TRBJ2-1; 13 bases are shared with TRBD2. The CDR3 totals 14 residues. The germline V gene encodes CDR1 MNHEY and CDR2 SVGEGT. Trimming removed 7 bases from V and 7 bases from J; junction bases left unmatched: 4. The CDR3 sequence is CASTTSGGFNEQFF. The CDR3 DNA follows: TGTGCCAGCACGACTAGCGGGGGGTTTAATGAGCAGTTCTTC.

This clonotype has just a few counts. V usage is TRBV20-1 and J usage is TRBJ2-1; the match to TRBD2 covers 9 bases. Germline V gives CDR1 DFQATT, CDR2 SNEGSKA (reference sequence). The CDR3 extends over 14 amino acids. V shed 2 bases and J 6 bases; nucleotides not matched to a gene: 5. The CDR3 sequence: CSARLAGGLNEQFF. In DNA form, the CDR3 reads TGCAGTGCTAGACTGGCGGGGGGGCTCAATGAGCAGTTCTTC.

The chain joins TRBV12-3 or TRBV12-4 to TRBJ2-5; 11 nucleotides line up with TRBD2. The ends lost 4 bases at V and 4 bases at J; junction bases unmatched: 8. The CDR3 extends over 16 amino acids. The CDR3 reads CASSWRLAGPRETQYF. Here the CDR3 DNA reads TGTGCCAGCAGTTGGAGACTAGCGGGGCCTCGAGAGACCCAGTACTTC.

J is TRBJ1-1 and V is TRBV5-1, with TRBD1 matching over 8 bases. Germline-derived CDR1 and CDR2 are SGHRS and YFSETQ. V was pared by 4 bases and J by 3 bases, with 5 bases of the junction left unmatched. The CDR3 is 14 amino acids. The CDR3 spells CASSPTGADTEAFF. The CDR3 region has the DNA TGCGCCAGCAGCCCGACAGGGGCTGACACTGAAGCTTTCTTT.

The chain links TRBV7-6 to TRBJ2-3; no reliable D call. Per germline, CDR1 SGHVS and CDR2 FNYEAQ. The V and J ends lost 5 bases and 5 bases respectively, with 14 bases between them. This CDR3 region has 14 residues. CDR3 residues: CASSRPSVLDTQYF. As DNA, the CDR3 is TGTGCCAGCAGCCGTCCGTCGGTTCTAGATACGCAGTATTTT.

The J gene is TRBJ2-7, the V gene TRBV6-6, with TRBD2 as a possible D gene (6 bases). This CDR3 contains 15 residues. Germline CDR1 and CDR2: MNHNY and SVGAGI (reference sequence). V was clipped by 5 bases and J by 2 bases, with 16 bases between them. CDR3 in amino acids: CASSAGLWRAYEQYF. The CDR3 DNA follows: TGTGCCAGCAGTGCGGGACTCTGGAGGGCCTACGAGCAGTACTTC.

This chain uses TRBV6-1 with TRBJ2-1; TRBD1 aligns across 8 bases. Germline-derived CDR1 and CDR2 are MNHNS and SASEGT. The CDR3 is 15 amino acids. V trimming: 7 bases; J trimming: 10 bases; junction bases outside the gene matches: 15. The chain's CDR3 is CASIMLPDRAGEQFF. The CDR3 nucleotides are TGTGCCAGCATTATGCTCCCGGACAGGGCTGGGGAGCAGTTCTTC.

This clonotype was recorded only once. The chain couples TRBV4-2 to TRBJ2-5; TRBD1 aligns across 9 bases. Trimming removed 0 bases from V and 11 bases from J; junction bases left unmatched: 10. Germline V lookup: CDR1 LGHNA, CDR2 YNFKEQ. CDR3 length equals 15 residues. The DNA of the CDR3 is TGTGCCAGCAGCCAAGAGGTACAGGGGGCGCGGGAGCAGTACTTC. This translates into CASSQEVQGAREQYF.

This clonotype was observed a handful of times. This chain connects TRBV4-3 to TRBJ2-1; 7 bases align to TRBD1. The germline V gene encodes CDR1 LGHNA and CDR2 YSLEER. The J segment lost 7 bases and the V segment lost 2 bases, leaving 5 bases of the junction unmatched. This CDR3 has 14 amino acids. CDR3 loop: CASSQTGVLNEQFF. The CDR3 region has the DNA TGCGCCAGCAGCCAAACAGGGGTATTAAATGAGCAGTTCTTC.

The chain employs TRBV6-6 and TRBJ1-6; weak D call: TRBD1 (5 bases). V lost 5 bases to trimming and J lost 6 bases, with 14 bases between them. The CDR3 has 15 amino acids. CDR1 and CDR2 from the germline V gene are MNHNY and SVGAGI (reference sequence). For the CDR3, the DNA is TGTGCCAGCAGTCCCTCGGGACGTTTTAATTCACCCCTCCACTTT. Protein: CASSPSGRFNSPLHF.

This clonotype was detected only a few times. The chain employs TRBV9 and TRBJ2-1; D possibly corresponds to TRBD2 (6 bases). The CDR3 extends over 14 amino acids. The V gene's germline CDR1 is SGDLS and CDR2 YYNGEE. V lost 4 bases to trimming and J lost 7 bases, with 15 bases between them. CDR3 in amino acids: CASSTSYGENEQFF. The CDR3 DNA is TGTGCCAGCAGCACTAGCTATGGGGAGAATGAGCAGTTCTTC.

This clonotype came up a few times. This chain connects TRBV29-1 to TRBJ2-7; 8 bases are a match to TRBD1. In germline, CDR1 is SQVTM, CDR2 ANQGSEA. With V trimmed by 7 bases and J by 5 bases, 7 bases remained unmatched. The CDR3 is made up of 12 amino acids. This chain's CDR3 is CSADRGGDEQYF. Here the CDR3 DNA reads TGCAGCGCAGACAGGGGCGGGGACGAGCAGTACTTC.

V gene TRBV12-3 or TRBV12-4 combines with J gene TRBJ2-7; unclear D gene. The CDR3 runs 12 residues. Trimming removed 7 bases from V and 6 bases from J, with 13 bases in between. The CDR3 reads CASTLASAEQYF. The DNA of the CDR3 is TGTGCCAGCACCTTAGCCTCGGCCGAGCAGTACTTC.

The gene calls are TRBV6-1 and TRBJ1-2; possibly TRBD1 for D (6 bases). V was shortened by 6 bases and J by 1 base, with 21 bases between the two germline ends. The CDR3 length is 17 residues. Germline loops: CDR1 MNHNS, CDR2 SASEGT. CDR3 nucleotide sequence: TGTGCCAGCAGCCAGCGGCTACAGGGTAGCAATAACTATGGCTACACCTTC. Its protein product is CASSQRLQGSNNYGYTF.

This chain links TRBV29-1 with TRBJ2-2; TRBD1 aligns across 10 bases. The CDR3 loop spans 15 amino acids. Germline assignment: CDR1 SQVTM and CDR2 ANQGSEA. J was trimmed by 5 bases and V by 7 bases; bases with no gene match: 10. CDR3 in amino acids: CSGGQGHFGTGELFF. CDR3 coding DNA: TGCAGCGGGGGACAGGGGCATTTTGGAACCGGGGAGCTGTTTTTT.